The next 25 T cell receptor beta chains were all read from a single sample in a study of cytomegalovirus exposure and HLA in healthy donors. 13 Jbeta primers and 60 Vbeta primers were used for the PCR. The protocol was immunoSEQ multiplex PCR, while the TCRdb copy is restricted to in-frame clones and leaves out a portion. The sample includes approximately 150,000 clones, roughly 87% of them seen just once. The source material was PBMCs. These receptors all stem from a woman aged 40-49 years in good health and CMV-seronegative.

The chain recombines TRBV5-1 with TRBJ2-6; unclear D gene. V was trimmed by 4 bases and J by 2 bases, leaving 10 bases between them. This CDR3 is built from 15 residues. Germline values: CDR1 SGHRS, CDR2 YFSETQ. The CDR3 sequence is CASSPLETGANVLTF. The CDR3 DNA is TGCGCCAGCAGCCCTTTAGAAACTGGGGCCAACGTCCTGACTTTC.

The rearrangement links TRBV29-1 to TRBJ2-1; D is ambiguous. The CDR3 sequence is 13 residues long. The germline CDR1 and CDR2 sequences are SQVTM and ANQGSEA. Trimming shortened V by 1 base and J by 2 bases, and 6 bases separated the two germline ends. The CDR3 region has the DNA TGCAGCGTTGAAGTTTCCACCTACAATGAGCAGTTCTTC. Its translation: CSVEVSTYNEQFF.

The rearrangement links TRBV27 to TRBJ2-5, with 9 nucleotides matching TRBD2. The assigned J gene may be wrong: the sequence end matches TRBJ2-7 better. The CDR3 is 14 residues long. Germline CDR1 is MNHEY and CDR2 is SMNVEV (reference sequence). CDR3 sequence: CASSLSAGGYEQYF. The CDR3 DNA sequence: TGTGCCAGCAGTTTATCCGCGGGAGGGTACGAGCAGTACTTC.

About this clone itself: The junction and the germline gene differ at one end; a read error may be behind it. The chain combines TRBV7-9 with TRBJ2-5; tentative D call: TRBD1 (5 bases). The CDR3 consists of 14 residues. The germline gives CDR1 SEHNR, CDR2 FQNEAQ (reference sequence). CDR3 sequence reads: CSSSLQGFGETQYF. CDR3 in DNA: TGTTCCAGCAGCTTGCAGGGTTTTGGAGAGACCCAGTACTTC. Full variable domain (remainder filled in from reference TRBV7-9 and TRBJ2-5): DTGVSQNPRHKITKRGQNVTFRCDPISEHNRLYWYRQTLGQGPEFLTYFQNEAQLEKSRLLSDRFSAERPKGSFSTLEIQRTEQGDSAMYLCSSSLQGFGETQYFGPGTRLLVL.

The rearrangement joins TRBV11-2 to TRBJ2-5; 11 bases match TRBD1. The length of the CDR3 is 13 residues. Germline-derived CDR1 and CDR2 are SGHAT and FQNNGV. Losses at the gene ends were 8 bases for V and 4 bases for J; bases not matched to a gene: 3. The CDR3 bases are TGTGCCAGCTCGGACAGGGGGCCAGAGACCCAGTACTTC. The encoded protein is CASSDRGPETQYF.

The chain carries TRBV10-3 and TRBJ2-3; D remains unclear. V gave up 4 bases and J gave up 4 bases, with 12 bases separating them. The CDR3 has 14 residues. Germline assignment: CDR1 ENHRY and CDR2 SYGVKD. The DNA for the CDR3 is TGTGCCATCAGTGTAAGCGTCCGGGCAGATACGCAGTATTTT. It translates to CAISVSVRADTQYF.

The chain couples TRBV7-9 to TRBJ2-7; 11 nucleotides align to TRBD1. Germline V gene data show CDR1 as SEHNR and CDR2 as FQNEAQ (reference sequence). J was trimmed by 7 bases and V by 3 bases; bases with no gene match: 8. The length of the CDR3 is 15 residues. CDR3 protein: CASSFVGQGAREQYF. The CDR3 coding sequence is TGTGCCAGCAGCTTTGTAGGACAGGGGGCGCGAGAGCAGTACTTC.

The CDR3 sequence: CASSRWAEQFF. The CDR3 DNA reads TGTGCCAGTAGTAGGTGGGCTGAGCAGTTCTTC. The chain couples TRBV19 to TRBJ2-1; no firm D call. The germline V and J ends were trimmed by 4 bases and 9 bases, with 7 bases remaining between them. This CDR3 has 11 amino acids. Per germline, CDR1 LNHDA and CDR2 SQIVND (reference sequence). The whole variable domain, filled in from reference TRBV19 and TRBJ2-1, reads DGGITQSPKYLFRKEGQNVTLSCEQNLNHDAMYWYRQDPGQGLRLIYYSQIVNDFQKGDIAEGYSVSREKKESFPLTVTSAQKNPTAFYLCASSRWAEQFFGPGTRLTVL.

The V call is TRBV10-3, the J call TRBJ2-5, with 12 bases fitting TRBD2. The DNA matches TRBJ2-7 better at its end, which makes the J call doubtful. Germline values: CDR1 ENHRY, CDR2 SYGVKD. The CDR3 runs 13 residues. The CDR3 DNA is TGTGCCATCAGAGGGACTAGCGGGTACGAGCAGTACTTC. The encoded protein is CAIRGTSGYEQYF.

The rearrangement links TRBV2 to TRBJ2-1; the D gene is possibly TRBD2 (5 bases). Germline V lookup: CDR1 SNHLY, CDR2 FYNNEI. The germline V and J ends were trimmed by 3 bases and 14 bases, with 14 bases remaining between them. The CDR3 is made up of 12 amino acids. CDR3 in amino acids: CASSDYREFKFF. CDR3 nucleotide sequence: TGTGCCAGCAGTGATTACCGGGAATTCAAGTTCTTC.

The gene calls are TRBV2 and TRBJ2-5; TRBD2 is a possible D gene (7 bases). This CDR3 spans 12 amino acids. Germline lookup yields CDR1 SNHLY and CDR2 FYNNEI. V lost 11 bases and J 4 bases, leaving 14 bases between the germline ends. The CDR3 here is CAGYREGETQYF. Written as DNA, the CDR3 is TGTGCCGGCTACAGGGAGGGAGAGACCCAGTACTTC.

This clone was picked up one time. The chain joins TRBV11-3 to TRBJ1-5; D is uncertain. The germline V gene has CDR1 SGHNT and CDR2 YENEEA. Trimming pared 5 bases from V and 3 bases from J, leaving 14 bases between. The CDR3 is made up of 15 amino acids. The CDR3 coding sequence is TGTGCCAGCAGCCCTCGGTTGCAGGCCAATCAGCCCCAGCATTTT. Translation: CASSPRLQANQPQHF.

The gene calls are TRBV11-3 and TRBJ2-2; D is possibly TRBD2 (5 bases). The CDR3 runs 14 residues. Germline CDR1 and CDR2: SGHNT and YENEEA. Trimming removed 5 bases at V and 6 bases at J, with 13 bases between. DNA of the CDR3: TGTGCCAGCAGCCCGGGTCTCGGGGCCGGGGAGCTGTTTTTT. It codes for CASSPGLGAGELFF.

This chain connects TRBV28 to TRBJ2-7, with 7 bases lining up with TRBD2. The length of the CDR3 is 14 residues. Looked up from germline, CDR1 is MDHEN and CDR2 is SYDVKM. J lost 3 bases, V lost 2 bases, and 4 bases had no gene match. This CDR3 reads CASSLNGGIYEQYF. The CDR3 region has the DNA TGTGCCAGCAGTTTAAACGGGGGGATCTACGAGCAGTACTTC.

The V and J genes are TRBV28 and TRBJ1-1; D is unresolved. The CDR3 is made up of 13 amino acids. With 7 bases removed from V and 1 base from J, the gap between germline ends came to 10 bases. Germline V gene data show CDR1 as MDHEN and CDR2 as SYDVKM. CDR3 nucleotide sequence: TGTGCCAGCATTGTGGCTGCGAACACTGAAGCTTTCTTT. As protein: CASIVAANTEAFF.

V is TRBV6-5 and J is TRBJ2-7, with TRBD2 as a possible D gene (6 bases). Trimming stripped 10 bases from V and 2 bases from J, with 21 bases between. This CDR3 is built from 15 residues. Germline V gene sequence: CDR1 MNHEY, CDR2 SVGAGI. CDR3 region: CANRSFRAGPYEQYF. CDR3 sequence (DNA): TGTGCCAACAGATCCTTCCGAGCGGGCCCCTACGAGCAGTACTTC.

The chain is built from TRBV11-3 and TRBJ1-4; possibly TRBD1 for D (5 bases). V shed 1 base and J shed 6 bases, with 9 bases lying between them. This CDR3 is built from 14 residues. Per the germline V gene, CDR1 is SGHNT and CDR2 is YENEEA. The chain's CDR3 is CASSLGGVDEKLFF. For the CDR3, the DNA is TGTGCCAGCAGCTTAGGGGGGGTCGATGAAAAACTGTTTTTT.

This chain joins TRBV2 and TRBJ1-1, with TRBD1 matching over 7 bases. CDR1 and CDR2 (germline): SNHLY, FYNNEI. The V and J ends lost 1 base and 8 bases, in that order; junction bases with no gene match: 4. The CDR3 is 13 residues long. In nucleotides, the CDR3 is TGTGCCAGCAGTGAAGGGGGACAGTTGGAAGCTTTCTTT. It specifies CASSEGGQLEAFF. The variable domain in full, completed from reference TRBV2 and TRBJ1-1, reads EPEVTQTPSHQVTQMGQEVILRCVPISNHLYFYWYRQILGQKVEFLVSFYNNEISEKSEIFDDQFSVERPDGSNFTLKIRSTKLEDSAMYFCASSEGGQLEAFFGQGTRLTVV.

This chain connects TRBV6-1 to TRBJ2-1; 10 nucleotides match TRBD2. This CDR3 has 15 amino acids. The J segment lost 10 bases and the V segment lost 4 bases, leaving 10 bases of the junction unmatched. Germline V gives CDR1 MNHNS, CDR2 SASEGT. CDR3 amino acids: CASSAAPGLAREQFF. The CDR3 DNA reads TGTGCCAGCAGTGCGGCCCCGGGACTAGCGAGAGAGCAGTTCTTC.

Worth noting for this clone: A read error may produce the germline difference seen at one junction end. The J gene is TRBJ2-7, the V gene TRBV7-9, with D tentatively TRBD1 (7 bases). The CDR3 totals 14 residues. Germline assignment: CDR1 SEHNR and CDR2 FQNEAQ (reference sequence). The DNA for the CDR3 is TGTTCCAGCATGAGGGCGGGACAGTCCTACGAGCAGTACTTC. Residues: CSSMRAGQSYEQYF.

The chain employs TRBV10-3 and TRBJ2-7; 7 bases align to TRBD1. Germline CDR1 reads ENHRY; CDR2 reads SYGVKD. This CDR3 region has 16 residues. Trimming at V came to 7 bases and at J to 4 bases, leaving 16 bases not matched to a gene. The CDR3 is CAITPGQVSPPYEQYF. The CDR3, as DNA: TGTGCCATCACCCCTGGACAGGTTAGTCCTCCTTACGAGCAGTACTTC.

This clone was seen just once. A read error may produce the germline difference seen at one junction end. The chain has TRBV7-9 and TRBJ2-2; unclear D gene. CDR1 SEHNR and CDR2 FQNEAQ come from the germline V gene (reference sequence). The CDR3 totals 13 residues. The CDR3 sequence: CSSSPQNTGELFF. CDR3 DNA sequence: TGTTCCAGCAGCCCCCAAAACACCGGGGAGCTGTTTTTT.

The chain joins TRBV7-8 to TRBJ2-7; TRBD1 aligns across 8 bases. J gave up 5 bases and V 5 bases, and 5 bases lay outside the gene matches. The CDR3 loop spans 13 amino acids. Per germline, CDR1 SGHVS and CDR2 FQNEAQ. CDR3 residues: CASSPDRGHEQYF. The CDR3 nucleotides are TGTGCCAGCAGCCCCGACAGGGGCCACGAGCAGTACTTC.

V and J are TRBV7-9 and TRBJ1-1, with a tentative D call TRBD1 (6 bases). In germline, CDR1 is SEHNR, CDR2 FQNEAQ (reference sequence). Between the trimmed V and J ends, which lost 3 bases and 1 base, there was a span of 12 bases. The CDR3 covers 15 residues. The CDR3 nucleotides read TGTGCCAGCAGCTTGGAAGGGGGGGCGAACACTGAAGCTTTCTTT. Amino acid sequence: CASSLEGGANTEAFF.

The V gene is TRBV7-9, the J gene TRBJ1-1; 7 nucleotides agree with TRBD1. CDR3 length: 13 residues. Germline-derived CDR1 and CDR2 are SEHNR and FQNEAQ (reference sequence). Trimming at V came to 4 bases and at J to 5 bases, leaving 4 bases not matched to a gene. In DNA, the CDR3 is TGTGCCAGCAGCTCCACAGGGGAGACTGAAGCTTTCTTT. It encodes CASSSTGETEAFF.